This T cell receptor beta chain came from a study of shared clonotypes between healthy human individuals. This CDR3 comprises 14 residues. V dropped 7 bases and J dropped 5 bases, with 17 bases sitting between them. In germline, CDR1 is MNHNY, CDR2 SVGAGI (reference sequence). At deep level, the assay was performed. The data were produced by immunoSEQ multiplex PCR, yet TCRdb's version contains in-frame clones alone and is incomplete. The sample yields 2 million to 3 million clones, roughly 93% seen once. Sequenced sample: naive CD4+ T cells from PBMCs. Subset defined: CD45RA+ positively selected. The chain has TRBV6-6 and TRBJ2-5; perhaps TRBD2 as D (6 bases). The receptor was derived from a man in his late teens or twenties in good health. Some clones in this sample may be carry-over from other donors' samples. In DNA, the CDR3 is TGTGCCAGCACCCGTAGCGAAGGAGGGGAGACCCAGTACTTC. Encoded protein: CASTRSEGGETQYF.